The present TCR beta chain was sequenced within a study of OX40 agonist ivuxolimab in advanced cancers. This CDR3 is built from 15 residues. Trimming pared 4 bases from V and 5 bases from J, leaving 19 bases between. Per germline, CDR1 SGDLS and CDR2 YYNGEE. Sequencing used immunoSEQ multiplex PCR; TCRdb keeps in-frame clones, though not all of them. The data show around 26,000 clones, roughly 82% seen once. The chain recombines TRBV9 with TRBJ2-7; TRBD2 is a possible D gene (5 bases). The sequence was obtained from an adult with an advanced solid tumor such as melanoma, head and neck, liver or kidney cancer. This specimen consisted of CD4+ or CD8+ T cells sorted from blood, obtained in a trial of the OX40 agonist ivuxolimab. CDR3 in DNA: TGTGCCAGCAGCCCCCTGGGAAGGGAGAGGGACGAGCAGTACTTC. It translates to CASSPLGRERDEQYF.